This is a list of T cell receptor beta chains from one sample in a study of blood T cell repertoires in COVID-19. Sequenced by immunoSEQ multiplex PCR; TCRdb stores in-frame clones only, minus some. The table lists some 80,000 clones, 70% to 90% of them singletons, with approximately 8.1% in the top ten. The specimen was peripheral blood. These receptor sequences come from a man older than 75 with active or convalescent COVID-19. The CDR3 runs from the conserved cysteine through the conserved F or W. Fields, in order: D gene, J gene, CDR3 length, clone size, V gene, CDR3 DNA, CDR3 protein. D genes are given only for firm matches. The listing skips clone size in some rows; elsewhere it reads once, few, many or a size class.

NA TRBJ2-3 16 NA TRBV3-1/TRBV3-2 TGTGCCAGCAGCCAACGGGGGGACATTAGCACAGATACGCAGTATTTT CASSQRGDISTDTQYF
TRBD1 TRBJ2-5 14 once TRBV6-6 TGTGCCAGCAGTTGGGACAGGGGTACGCAGACCCAGTACTTC CASSWDRGTQTQYF
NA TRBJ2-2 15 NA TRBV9 TGTGCCAGCAGCACCCTGGCGGGGAACACCGGGGAGCTGTTTTTT CASSTLAGNTGELFF
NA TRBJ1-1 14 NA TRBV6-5 TGTGCCAGCAAAATGGGCAGGGAATTAGCTGAAGCTTTCTTT CASKMGRELAEAFF
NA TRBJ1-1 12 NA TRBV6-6 TGTGCCAGCAGTTACGAGGGCAGAGAAGCTTTCTTT CASSYEGREAFF
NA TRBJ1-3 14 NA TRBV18 TGTGCCAGCTCACCCGGACTATCCGGAAACACCATATATTTT CASSPGLSGNTIYF
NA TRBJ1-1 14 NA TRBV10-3 TGTGCCATCCAAGGGGACACATTGAACACTGAAGCTTTCTTT CAIQGDTLNTEAFF
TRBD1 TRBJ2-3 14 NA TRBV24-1 TGTGCCACCAGTTTGGGACAGTACACAGATACGCAGTATTTT CATSLGQYTDTQYF
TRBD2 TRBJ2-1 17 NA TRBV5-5 TGTGCCAGCAGCTTGGCCCCGACTAGCGGGGGCCGGAATGAGCAGTTCTTC CASSLAPTSGGRNEQFF
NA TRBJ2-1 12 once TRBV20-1 TGCAGTGCTAGTAGGCGGGAAAATGAGCAGTTCTTC CSASRRENEQFF
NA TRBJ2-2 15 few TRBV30 TGTGCCTGGATTCCCCCAGGGGCACGCACCGGGGAGCTGTTTTTT CAWIPPGARTGELFF
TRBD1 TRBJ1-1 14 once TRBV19 TGTGCCAGTAGTCGGGACAGACGGAACACTGAAGCTTTCTTT CASSRDRRNTEAFF
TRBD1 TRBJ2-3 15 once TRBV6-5 TGTGCCAGCATGTCGGGACAGGGAATGCCAGATACGCAGTATTTT CASMSGQGMPDTQYF
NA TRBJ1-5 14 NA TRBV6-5 TGTGCCAGCAGCCAAAGGCAGGACAATCAGCCCCAGCATTTT CASSQRQDNQPQHF
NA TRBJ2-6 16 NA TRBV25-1 TGTGCCAGCAGCACGGGACACAACTCTGGGGCCAACGTCCTGACTTTC CASSTGHNSGANVLTF
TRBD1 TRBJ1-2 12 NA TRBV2 TGTGCCAGCAGCCTACAGGGGTACGGCTACACCTTC CASSLQGYGYTF
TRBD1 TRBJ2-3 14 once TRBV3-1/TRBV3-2 TGTGCCAGCAGCCTGAGACAGGGTCCAGATACGCAGTATTTT CASSLRQGPDTQYF
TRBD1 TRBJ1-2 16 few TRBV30 TGTGCCTGGAGACCCAGGGGGAAAGGGTTAAACTATGGCTACACCTTC CAWRPRGKGLNYGYTF
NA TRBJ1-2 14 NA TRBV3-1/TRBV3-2 TGTGCCAGCAGCCAAGTCCCAGGGGCCTATGGCTACACCTTC CASSQVPGAYGYTF
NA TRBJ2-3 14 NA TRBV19 TGTGCCAGTAGTATCTCCGGAGGCGCAGATACGCAGTATTTT CASSISGGADTQYF
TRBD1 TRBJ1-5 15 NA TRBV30 TGTGCCTGGAGTGGGGACAGGGATAGCAATCAGCCCCAGCATTTT CAWSGDRDSNQPQHF
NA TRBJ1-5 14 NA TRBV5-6 TGTGCCAGCAGCTTGGCCCAGGGCTATCAGCCCCAGCATTTT CASSLAQGYQPQHF
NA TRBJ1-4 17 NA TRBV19 TGTGCCAGTCAGGTATGGGGAGGGCGTGCAACTAATGAAAAACTGTTTTTT CASQVWGGRATNEKLFF
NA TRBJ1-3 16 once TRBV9 TGTGCCAGCAGCGTAGGCCACACGAACTCTGGAAACACCATATATTTT CASSVGHTNSGNTIYF
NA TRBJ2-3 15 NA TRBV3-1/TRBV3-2 TGTGCCAGCAGCCGCGAAGATCCTAGCACAGATACGCAGTATTTT CASSREDPSTDTQYF
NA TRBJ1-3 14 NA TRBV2 TGTGCCAGCGGGAGACTACGCTCAGGAAACACCATATATTTT CASGRLRSGNTIYF
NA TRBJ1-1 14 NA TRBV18 TGTGCCAGCTCAGGACTACAGAAGAACACTGAAGCTTTCTTT CASSGLQKNTEAFF
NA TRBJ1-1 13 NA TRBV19 TGTGCCAGTAGCCGACAGGCGAACACTGAAGCTTTCTTT CASSRQANTEAFF
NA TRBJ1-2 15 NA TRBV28 TGTGCCAGCAGTCCCCCGGACAGTTCTAACTATGGCTACACCTTC CASSPPDSSNYGYTF